This is a list of T cell receptor beta chains from one sample in a study of T cell clusters in autoimmune cytopenias. From its re-call of the multiplex PCR reads, TCRdb lists each CDR3 protein once, without DNA. The data show 5,500 to 8,000 distinct CDR3 sequences, and the top ten clones hold 25%. Sequenced: peripheral blood. These TCRs come from a human donor with an autoimmune cytopenia or autoimmune hepatitis (not recorded which). The CDR3 runs from the conserved cysteine through the conserved F or W. Size is stated for part of the rows, as once, few or many counts, or as a class when the clone is expanded.

.	TRBV19	TRBJ1-1	CASSRPTDEAFF
.	TRBV7-6	TRBJ2-1	CASSSNKNEQFF
.	TRBV18	TRBJ2-3	CASSPPGVWRPPTDTQYF
medium-sized	TRBV19	TRBJ2-3	CASKAGRMTSTDTQYF
.	TRBV5-6	TRBJ2-3	CASSQTVTDTQYF
.	TRBV19	TRBJ1-2	CASSPTTRLHGYTF
.	TRBV20-1	TRBJ2-2	CSASPSGRASGELFF
.	TRBV18	TRBJ1-5	CASSPLQSNSNQPQHF
medium-sized	TRBV29-1	TRBJ2-3	CSVVSGYGDTQYF
.	TRBV5-4	TRBJ2-3	CASSLSGRHTTQYF
.	TRBV6-5	TRBJ2-6	CASSRLRSGANVLTF
.	TRBV18	TRBJ1-5	CASSPSTGDSNQPQHF
.	TRBV6-6	TRBJ2-7	CASSSPFGGPEQYF
medium-sized	TRBV30	TRBJ1-2	CAWTRQGGDYGYTF
.	TRBV30	TRBJ2-5	CAWTSGRWSETQYF
.	TRBV5-1	TRBJ2-6	CASSLALSGANVLTF
.	TRBV6-6	TRBJ1-2	CASNPELGGYGYTF
.	TRBV6-5	TRBJ2-7	CASSEAVGSGYYEQYF
.	TRBV19	TRBJ1-5	CASSIGGKSNQPQHF
.	TRBV5-6	TRBJ2-1	CASSRRGGSGLYNEQFF
.	TRBV19	TRBJ1-1	CASSLAVNPNTEAFF
.	TRBV7-3	TRBJ2-3	CASSRLAGFTDTQYF
medium-sized	TRBV15	TRBJ2-3	CATSRASRADTQYF
.	TRBV18	TRBJ1-4	CASSPISTPLLEKLFF
.	TRBV6-5	TRBJ1-5	CASSYGTGLNQPQHF
.	TRBV7-2	TRBJ1-6	CASSFDPTGLGDSPLHF
.	TRBV5-6	TRBJ2-7	CASSFLSGDSSYEQYF
medium-sized	TRBV11-1	TRBJ2-7	CASSSGTGTSYEQYF
.	TRBV5-4	TRBJ1-2	CASSLYPGQDISGYTF
.	TRBV29-1	TRBJ1-1	CSGMNGAPGRGTEAFF
.	TRBV14	TRBJ2-5	CASSRAPGETQYF
.	TRBV6-5	TRBJ2-1	CASTRLAVKNEQFF
.	TRBV6-1	TRBJ2-1	CASRGQGLVGEQFF
.	TRBV7-7	TRBJ2-3	CASSFAEVDTQYF
.	TRBV30	TRBJ2-5	CACSRNSQETQYF
.	TRBV14	TRBJ2-1	CASSQARDSNYNEQFF
.	TRBV6-5	TRBJ1-6	CASSGRSLNSPLHF
.	TRBV15	TRBJ1-6	CATSRDRASRNSPLHF
medium-sized	TRBV6-6	TRBJ2-1	CASSSWTQEQFF
.	TRBV12-3/TRBV12-4	TRBJ2-7	CASSHRGAYEQYF
.	TRBV30	TRBJ1-6	CAVGSSGNSPLHF
.	TRBV7-9	TRBJ2-7	CASSRPGLVLEQYF
.	TRBV6-5	TRBJ1-3	CASSTSNTIYF
medium-sized	TRBV18	TRBJ2-2	CASSTGLAGTGELFF
.	TRBV27	TRBJ1-5	CASSPRVHSNQPQHF
.	TRBV30	TRBJ2-3	CACLGRTLSTDTQYF
medium-sized	TRBV6-1	TRBJ2-1	CASGKASSYNEQFF
.	TRBV24-1	TRBJ2-1	CATSADDLQFF
medium-sized	TRBV6-5	TRBJ2-5	CASSLVLAGEETQYF
medium-sized	TRBV29-1	TRBJ2-1	CSVEGLAGESYNEQFF
medium-sized	TRBV19	TRBJ2-7	CASSVTGSEQYF
.	TRBV6-1	TRBJ1-4	CASSEGGGNEKLFF
.	TRBV30	TRBJ2-7	CAWSVIQGISEQYF
.	TRBV20-1	TRBJ1-1	CSARGRTGSTEAFF